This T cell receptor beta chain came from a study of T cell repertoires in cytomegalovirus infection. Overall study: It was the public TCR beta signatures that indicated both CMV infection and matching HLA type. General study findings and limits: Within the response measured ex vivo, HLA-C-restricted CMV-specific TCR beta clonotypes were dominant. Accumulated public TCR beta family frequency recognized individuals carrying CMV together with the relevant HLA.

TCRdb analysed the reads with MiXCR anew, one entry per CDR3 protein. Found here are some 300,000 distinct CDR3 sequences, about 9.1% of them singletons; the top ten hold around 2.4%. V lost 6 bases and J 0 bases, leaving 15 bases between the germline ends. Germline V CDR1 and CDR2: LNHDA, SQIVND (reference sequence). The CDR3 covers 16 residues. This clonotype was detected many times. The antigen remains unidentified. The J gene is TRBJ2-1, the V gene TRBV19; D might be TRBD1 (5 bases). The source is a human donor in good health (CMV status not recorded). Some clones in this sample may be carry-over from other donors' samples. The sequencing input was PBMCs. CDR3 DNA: TGTGCCAGTAGCATTTATGACAGCCGCTCCTACAATGAGCAGTTCTTC. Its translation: CASSIYDSRSYNEQFF.